This is a list of T cell receptor beta chains from one sample in a study of beta chain features in type 1 diabetes. This table comes from immunoSEQ multiplex PCR, and its TCRdb copy is limited to in-frame clones, with some not included. The table lists 900,000 or so clones, about a sixth of them singletons. Sequencing was carried out using naive CD4+ T cells from blood. The receptor source for this set is a woman under 30 in good health. Each CDR3 is given with its conserved first and last residue. The D gene is left open where the match is weak. A clone size is listed for some rows: how often the clone was seen (once, few, many), or a class if it is expanded.

TGCGCCAGCAGCCAAGAGATACCCGGGGAGCTGTTTTTT	CASSQEIPGELFF	-	-	TRBV4-3	TRBJ2-2
TGTGCCAGCAGCTTGTTAGGCGAGCAGTTCTTC	CASSLLGEQFF	-	-	TRBV5-6	TRBJ2-1
TGTGCCAGCAGCTTGTTGGAGGGTGAAGCTTTCTTT	CASSLLEGEAFF	-	-	TRBV5-6	TRBJ1-1
TGCGCCAGCGGGCGGGAGGCCTACGAGCAGTACTTC	CASGREAYEQYF	-	TRBD2	TRBV5-1	TRBJ2-7
TGTGCCAGCAGTCATAGAAGGGATGGTCAGCCCCAGCATTTT	CASSHRRDGQPQHF	few	-	TRBV7-6	TRBJ1-5
TGTGCCAGCAGCTTAGGGCAGGGGGTAGGAAACGAGCAGTACTTC	CASSLGQGVGNEQYF	-	TRBD1	TRBV7-9	TRBJ2-7
TGCGCCAGCAGCTTGGTTGCAGGCTCTGGGGCCAACGTCCTGACTTTC	CASSLVAGSGANVLTF	few	-	TRBV5-1	TRBJ2-6
TGTGCCATCAGTGAGTCAGTGGGGCCAAACACCGGGGAGCTGTTTTTT	CAISESVGPNTGELFF	-	-	TRBV10-3	TRBJ2-2
TGTGCCAGCAGTGAAAGACTAGCGGGAGTTCTGGGAAATGAGCAGTTCTTC	CASSERLAGVLGNEQFF	few	TRBD2	TRBV25-1	TRBJ2-1
TGTGCCAGCACCAAAGGACAGGCTTCTGGGGCCAACGTCCTGACTTTC	CASTKGQASGANVLTF	few	TRBD1	TRBV28	TRBJ2-6
TGTGCCAGCAGCGCCCGAGGGGGCAGGGGAGAGACCCAGTACTTC	CASSARGGRGETQYF	few	TRBD1	TRBV7-6	TRBJ2-5
TGTGCCAGCAGCCAAGAGATGGCTAGCGGAGCCTACGAGCAGTACTTC	CASSQEMASGAYEQYF	-	TRBD2	TRBV4-2	TRBJ2-7
TGTGCCAGCAGCTTAACCAGCGAGCAGTTCTTC	CASSLTSEQFF	-	-	TRBV11-1	TRBJ2-1
TGTGCCAGCAGTGGGAGGCAGGGTACCTACGAGCAGTACTTC	CASSGRQGTYEQYF	-	-	TRBV6-1	TRBJ2-7
TGTGCCAGCAGCTTAAGGCCCCTGGACAGACCGTCCACAGATACGCAGTATTTT	CASSLRPLDRPSTDTQYF	-	-	TRBV7-9	TRBJ2-3
TGTGCCAGCAGCGAACACCCTGGGACTAGCGGGACCTCCTACGAGCAGTACTTC	CASSEHPGTSGTSYEQYF	few	TRBD2	TRBV9	TRBJ2-7
TGTGCCAGCAGCTTAGTGGACACCAGCTATGGCTACACCTTC	CASSLVDTSYGYTF	-	-	TRBV11-3	TRBJ1-2
TGTGCCAGCAGACGATCCCGGACTACTCCGAATGAGCAGTTCTTC	CASRRSRTTPNEQFF	-	-	TRBV28	TRBJ2-1
TGTGCCAGCAGCTTAGGGACTATCGTACAGGGTACGCAGTATTTT	CASSLGTIVQGTQYF	few	-	TRBV7-2	TRBJ2-3
TGTGCCAGCAGTTTAACGGGGGGCAATCAGCCCCAGCATTTT	CASSLTGGNQPQHF	-	-	TRBV28	TRBJ1-5
TGTGCCAGTAGTCTGGGACCGGGCAGACATGGGCAGTACTTC	CASSLGPGRHGQYF	-	-	TRBV19	TRBJ2-7
TGTGCCAGCAGCTTTTTTGAGGGAGGCTCACAAGAGACCCAGTACTTC	CASSFFEGGSQETQYF	-	-	TRBV7-9	TRBJ2-5
TGTGCCAGCAGCGGCGGAACCACCCCTACGAGCACAGATACGCAGTATTTT	CASSGGTTPTSTDTQYF	-	-	TRBV9	TRBJ2-3
TGTGCCAGCAGCTCCGGACAGGGAGGGTACAATGAGCAGTTCTTC	CASSSGQGGYNEQFF	few	-	TRBV7-3	TRBJ2-1
TGTGCCAGCAGCTTGGGACAGCCTTACGAGCAGTACTTC	CASSLGQPYEQYF	once	TRBD1	TRBV7-3	TRBJ2-7
TGTGCCAGCAGTTTACTCGGTGCTGGGGCCAACGTCCTGACTTTC	CASSLLGAGANVLTF	-	-	TRBV28	TRBJ2-6
TGCAGGTGGGGGCGTGAGACCCAGTACTTC	CRWGRETQYF	few	-	TRBV20-1	TRBJ2-5
TGTGCCAGCAGCTTAGCTAGGGGGGGCCCGGGGACCCAGTACTTC	CASSLARGGPGTQYF	few	-	TRBV7-2	TRBJ2-5
TGTGCCAGCAGTTTAACGGGCGCGGAGACCCAGTACTTC	CASSLTGAETQYF	-	-	TRBV28	TRBJ2-5
TGTGCCAGCAGCTCCCAGGGGAACACTGAAGCTTTCTTT	CASSSQGNTEAFF	-	-	TRBV7-3	TRBJ1-1
TGTGCCAGCAGCCTGCCCGGGGGCCCGAGCTCCTACAATGAGCAGTTCTTC	CASSLPGGPSSYNEQFF	-	-	TRBV5-6	TRBJ2-1